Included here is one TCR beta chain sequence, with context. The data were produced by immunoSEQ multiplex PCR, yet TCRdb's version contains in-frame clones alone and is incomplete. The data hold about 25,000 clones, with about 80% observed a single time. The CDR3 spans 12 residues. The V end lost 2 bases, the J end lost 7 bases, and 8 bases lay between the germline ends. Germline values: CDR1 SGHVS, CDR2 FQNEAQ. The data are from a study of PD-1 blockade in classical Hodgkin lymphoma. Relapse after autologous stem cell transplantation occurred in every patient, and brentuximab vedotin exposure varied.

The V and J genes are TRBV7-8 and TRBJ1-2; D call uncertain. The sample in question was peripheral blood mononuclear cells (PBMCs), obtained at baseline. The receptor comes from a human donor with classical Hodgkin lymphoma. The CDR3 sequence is CASSLRSGGYTF. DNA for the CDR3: TGTGCCAGCAGCTTACGATCAGGTGGCTACACCTTC.